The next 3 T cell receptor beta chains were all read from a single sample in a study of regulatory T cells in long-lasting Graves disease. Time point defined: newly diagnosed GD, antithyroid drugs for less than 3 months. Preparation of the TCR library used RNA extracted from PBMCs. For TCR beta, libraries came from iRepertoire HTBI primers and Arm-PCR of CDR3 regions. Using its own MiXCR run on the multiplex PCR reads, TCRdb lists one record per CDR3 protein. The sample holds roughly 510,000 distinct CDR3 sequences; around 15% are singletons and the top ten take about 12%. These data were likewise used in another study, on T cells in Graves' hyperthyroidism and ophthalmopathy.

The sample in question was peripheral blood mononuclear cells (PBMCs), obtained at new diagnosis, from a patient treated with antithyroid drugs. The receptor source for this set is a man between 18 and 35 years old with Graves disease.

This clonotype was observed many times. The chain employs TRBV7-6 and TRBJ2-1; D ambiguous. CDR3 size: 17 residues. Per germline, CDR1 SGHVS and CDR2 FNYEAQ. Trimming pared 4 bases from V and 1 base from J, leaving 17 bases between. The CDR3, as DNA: TGTGCCAGCAGCTCAAGACACATGCCCTTGTCCTACAATGAGCAGTTCTTC. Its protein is CASSSRHMPLSYNEQFF.

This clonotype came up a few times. In DNA form, the CDR3 reads TGTGCCAGCAGTTTTCAGACTGAGAGCACTGAAGCTTTCTTT. Translated: CASSFQTESTEAFF. The chain carries TRBV27 and TRBJ1-1, with D unresolved. The germline V gene encodes CDR1 MNHEY and CDR2 SMNVEV (reference sequence). Deletions cut 3 bases from V and 4 bases from J, with 12 bases between. The CDR3 has 14 amino acids.

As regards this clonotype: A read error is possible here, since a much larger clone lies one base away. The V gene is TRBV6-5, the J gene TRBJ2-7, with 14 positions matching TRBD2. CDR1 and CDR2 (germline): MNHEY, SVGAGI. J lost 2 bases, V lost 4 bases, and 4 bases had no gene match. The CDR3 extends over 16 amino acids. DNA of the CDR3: TGTGCCAGCAGTTTGGGACTAGCGGGAGACCCCTACGAGCAGTACTTC. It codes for CASSLGLAGDPYEQYF.